These 8 T cell receptor beta chains were all obtained from the same sample, sequenced in a study of blood T cell repertoires in COVID-19. Here immunoSEQ multiplex PCR was the method, and the copy in TCRdb shows in-frame clones only, minus some. The sample gives around 63,000 clones, roughly 85% of which show up once; over 30% is in the top ten. Sequencing was carried out using peripheral blood. The receptors derive from a human donor in a cohort sampled during active COVID-19.

The V gene is TRBV5-1, the J gene TRBJ2-3; the match to TRBD2 covers 10 bases. CDR3 length: 17 amino acids. Germline lookup yields CDR1 SGHRS and CDR2 YFSETQ. V shed 7 bases and J 0 bases; nucleotides not matched to a gene: 11. CDR3 nucleotides: TGCGCCAGCCTCTGGGGGGCTAGCGGGAGTAGCACAGATACGCAGTATTTT. It is translated as CASLWGASGSSTDTQYF. The variable domain in full, with the rest retrieved from reference TRBV5-1 and TRBJ2-3, is KAGVTQTPRYLIKTRGQQVTLSCSPISGHRSVSWYQQTPGQGLQFLFEYFSETQRNKGNFPGRFSGRQFSNSRSEMNVSTLELGDSALYLCASLWGASGSSTDTQYFGPGTRLTVL.

Here the CDR3 DNA reads TGTGCCTGGAGTGTCGCTCGTTCTACCTCTGGAAACACCATATATTTT. Protein product: CAWSVARSTSGNTIYF. J is TRBJ1-3 and V is TRBV30, with unresolved D. The CDR3 is made up of 16 amino acids. Germline CDR1 reads GTSNPN; CDR2 reads SVGIG (reference sequence). V was pared by 0 bases and J by 0 bases, with 12 bases between. Using reference TRBV30 and TRBJ1-3 for the parts outside the CDR3, the full variable domain is SQTIHQWPATLVQPVGSPLSLECTVEGTSNPNLYWYRQAAGRGLQLLFYSVGIGQISSEVPQNLSASRPQDRQFILSSKKLLLSDSGFYLCAWSVARSTSGNTIYFGEGSWLTVV.

The J gene is TRBJ2-1, the V gene TRBV7-2; maybe TRBD2 (5 bases). Per the germline V gene, CDR1 is SGHTA and CDR2 is FQGNSA. Trimming removed 2 bases from V and 9 bases from J, with 11 bases in between. The CDR3 consists of 13 residues. Here the CDR3 reads CASSLLEVTEQFF. CDR3 DNA sequence: TGTGCCAGCAGCTTATTGGAGGTTACTGAGCAGTTCTTC. The whole variable domain, remainder taken from reference TRBV7-2 and TRBJ2-1, is GAGVSQSPSNKVTEKGKDVELRCDPISGHTALYWYRQSLGQGLEFLIYFQGNSAPDKSGLPSDRFSAERTGGSVSTLTIQRTQQEDSAVYLCASSLLEVTEQFFGPGTRLTVL.

V and J are TRBV5-1 and TRBJ1-6, with D unclear. This CDR3 comprises 15 residues. V was shortened by 4 bases and J by 7 bases, with 15 bases between the two germline ends. In germline, CDR1 is SGHRS, CDR2 YFSETQ. Here the CDR3 reads CASSTERTGNSPLHF. CDR3 bases: TGCGCCAGCAGCACCGAAAGGACTGGAAATTCACCCCTCCACTTT. Complete variable domain (other parts from reference TRBV5-1 and TRBJ1-6): KAGVTQTPRYLIKTRGQQVTLSCSPISGHRSVSWYQQTPGQGLQFLFEYFSETQRNKGNFPGRFSGRQFSNSRSEMNVSTLELGDSALYLCASSTERTGNSPLHFGNGTRLTVT.

J is TRBJ2-1 and V is TRBV18; 11 nucleotides match TRBD2. Germline CDR1 and CDR2: KGHSH and LQKENI. V lost 3 bases to trimming and J lost 0 bases; unmatched junction nucleotides: 4. The CDR3 is made up of 17 amino acids. CDR3 region: CASSPTSGKISYNEQFF. Here the CDR3 DNA reads TGTGCCAGCTCACCGACTAGCGGGAAAATCTCCTACAATGAGCAGTTCTTC.

The V and J genes are TRBV6-6 and TRBJ1-5; D may be TRBD1 (5 bases). V gave up 5 bases and J gave up 0 bases, with 11 bases separating them. The CDR3 spans 15 residues. CDR1 and CDR2 from the germline V gene are MNHNY and SVGAGI (reference sequence). CDR3 sequence reads: CASSDTGYSNQPQHF. Written as DNA, the CDR3 is TGTGCCAGCAGTGACACAGGTTATAGCAATCAGCCCCAGCATTTT.

This clone was recorded a few times. The chain is built from TRBV15 and TRBJ2-3; D is possibly TRBD2 (5 bases). Germline loops: CDR1 LNHNV, CDR2 YYDKDF (reference sequence). The CDR3 sequence is 15 residues long. V dropped 2 bases and J dropped 3 bases, with 12 bases sitting between them. For the CDR3, the DNA is TGTGCCACCAGCAGACCGTCGAGGGTAACAGATACGCAGTATTTT. This codes for CATSRPSRVTDTQYF.

V gene TRBV11-3 combines with J gene TRBJ2-7, with TRBD1 as a possible D gene (5 bases). Trimming pared 3 bases from V and 5 bases from J, leaving 11 bases between. The CDR3 totals 13 residues. Germline V gives CDR1 SGHNT, CDR2 YENEEA. The CDR3 reads CASSLSRVNEQYF. Written as DNA, the CDR3 is TGTGCCAGCAGCTTGAGCAGGGTGAACGAGCAGTACTTC.